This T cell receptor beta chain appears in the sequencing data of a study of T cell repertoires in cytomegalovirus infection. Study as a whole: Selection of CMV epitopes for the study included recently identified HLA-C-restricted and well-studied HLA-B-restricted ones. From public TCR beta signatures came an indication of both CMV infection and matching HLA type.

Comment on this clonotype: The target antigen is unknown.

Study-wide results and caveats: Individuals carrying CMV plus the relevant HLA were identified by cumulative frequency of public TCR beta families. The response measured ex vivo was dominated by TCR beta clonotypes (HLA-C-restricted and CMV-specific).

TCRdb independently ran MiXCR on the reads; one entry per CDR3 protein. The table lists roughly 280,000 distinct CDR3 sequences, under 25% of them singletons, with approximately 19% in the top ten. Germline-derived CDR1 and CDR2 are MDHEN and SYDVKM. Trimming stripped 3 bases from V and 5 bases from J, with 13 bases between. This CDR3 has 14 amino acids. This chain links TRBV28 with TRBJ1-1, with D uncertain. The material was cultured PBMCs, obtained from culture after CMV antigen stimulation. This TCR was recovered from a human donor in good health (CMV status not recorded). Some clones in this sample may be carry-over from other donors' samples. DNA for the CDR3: TGTGCCAGCAGTTTTCGAACCTTCGGTACTGAAGCTTTCTTT. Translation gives CASSFRTFGTEAFF.